This T cell receptor (beta chain) emerged from a study of naive and memory T cell subsets. Study outcomes and limitations: Naive repertoires, especially CD8, held a few larger clonotypes, possibly memory cells re-expressing CD45RA.

An equimolar mix of two oligonucleotides served as the beta constant-region primer for TRBC1 and TRBC2. Nested alpha and beta constant-region primers with the SP2 primer drove four PCR rounds on ligated cDNA. The cDNA 3' end received a ligated single-stranded oligonucleotide carrying the SP2 primer and a 12-nucleotide UMI. One entry per CDR3 protein, called by TCRdb with MiXCR from the UMI-ligation and nested PCR reads. The sample has approximately 150,000 distinct CDR3 sequences, about 20% seen once. CMV status came from CD4+ T cell IFNgamma after overnight CMV lysate stimulation of fresh PBMCs. Four subsets defined by CD45RA and CD27 were sorted after CD3, CD4, CD8 and live/dead staining. On this clonotype itself: What it binds is unknown.

CDR1 is MGHRA and CDR2 is YSYEKL in the germline V gene. The CDR3 runs to 13 residues. Trimming stripped 0 bases from V and 12 bases from J, with 12 bases between. The TCR sequence derives from a human donor in good health. V and J are TRBV4-1 and TRBJ2-1, with D unresolved. The specimen sequenced was naive CD8+ T cells from blood. For the CDR3, the DNA is TGCGCCAGCAGCCAAGATCCCCTGGATGTGCAGTTCTTC. Encoded protein: CASSQDPLDVQFF.